The TCR beta chain described here comes from a study of early T cells in non-severe SARS-CoV-2 infection. Across the whole study: Unsorted whole blood bulk RNA was sequenced, with unpaired chains.

In the case of this clonotype: The antigen is not known.

Researchers tagged individual cDNA molecules with unique molecular identifiers. TCRdb recomputed calls from the 5' RACE reads with MiXCR, one row per CDR3 protein. The sample lists tens of thousands of distinct CDR3 sequences, about 11% occurring once. The V end was cut by 5 bases, the J end by 2 bases, with 14 bases between. Germline CDR1 reads SGHTA; CDR2 reads FQGNSA. The CDR3 extends over 15 amino acids. Study-level results: Matches to VDJdb favored anti-spike CD8 responses and missed private and CD4 specificities.

This TCR was sampled from an adult who was a healthcare worker with PCR-confirmed SARS-CoV-2 infection or an uninfected control (not recorded which). The source material was whole blood. The chain combines TRBV7-2 with TRBJ2-3, with D perhaps TRBD2 (6 bases). The CDR3 DNA is TGTGCCAGCAGCATAGGGACTGGTGCCACAGATACGCAGTATTTT. The encoded protein is CASSIGTGATDTQYF.